The T cell receptor beta chain under discussion was sequenced for a study of graft-versus-host responses after intestinal transplantation. Study-level background: For about three years after anti-thymocyte globulin induction, all recipients took tacrolimus and steroids.

Comments on this clone: The antigen is not known.

Study-level points and caveats: Allografts of patients with graft-donor T cell macrochimerism showed high graft-versus-host to host-versus-graft clone ratios. Among recipient marrow samples, GvH clones were found; some appeared first in ileum or blood.

From germline, CDR1 is SGHTA and CDR2 FQGTGA. The CDR3 totals 16 residues. V lost 1 base, J lost 2 bases, and 14 bases lay in between. Clones were sequenced by immunoSEQ multiplex PCR, and TCRdb holds only the in-frame ones, with some missing. Among approximately 97,000 clones listed, 91% were seen once. Material: unstimulated CD4+ T cells sorted from spleen or lymph node cells, obtained before transplant. The clonotype comes from a human donor who was the organ donor for an intestinal transplant. This chain joins TRBV7-3 and TRBJ1-1, with D possibly being TRBD1 (5 bases). The CDR3 loop reads CASSLKHRSRNTEAFF. CDR3 nucleotide sequence: TGTGCCAGCAGCTTAAAACACAGGTCCAGAAACACTGAAGCTTTCTTT.